The source of this T cell receptor (beta chain) is a study of blood T cell repertoires in COVID-19. This CDR3 spans 15 amino acids. From germline, CDR1 is SGHTA and CDR2 FQGNSA. The germline V and J ends were trimmed by 3 bases and 2 bases, with 13 bases remaining between them. How the authors handled the data: Reference gene primers were amplified, and this amplification served to estimate nucleated cell counts. Data came from immunoSEQ multiplex PCR; TCRdb stores just in-frame clones and leaves some out. The DNA gave D and trimming, while V, J and clone size come from that table. The sample has fewer than 200,000 clones, around 83% seen once.

V is TRBV7-2 and J is TRBJ1-1, with D uncertain. Material for sequencing was PBMCs or T cells enriched from blood (not recorded which). The source of this sequence is a woman aged 50 to 60 in a cohort exposed to, infected with or recovered from COVID-19 (not recorded which). CDR3 bases: TGTGCCAGCAGCTTCCACATAAATGCAAACACTGAAGCTTTCTTT. This gives the protein CASSFHINANTEAFF. The complete variable domain, with remaining parts taken from reference TRBV7-2 and TRBJ1-1, reads GAGVSQSPSNKVTEKGKDVELRCDPISGHTALYWYRQSLGQGLEFLIYFQGNSAPDKSGLPSDRFSAERTGGSVSTLTIQRTQQEDSAVYLCASSFHINANTEAFFGQGTRLTVV.